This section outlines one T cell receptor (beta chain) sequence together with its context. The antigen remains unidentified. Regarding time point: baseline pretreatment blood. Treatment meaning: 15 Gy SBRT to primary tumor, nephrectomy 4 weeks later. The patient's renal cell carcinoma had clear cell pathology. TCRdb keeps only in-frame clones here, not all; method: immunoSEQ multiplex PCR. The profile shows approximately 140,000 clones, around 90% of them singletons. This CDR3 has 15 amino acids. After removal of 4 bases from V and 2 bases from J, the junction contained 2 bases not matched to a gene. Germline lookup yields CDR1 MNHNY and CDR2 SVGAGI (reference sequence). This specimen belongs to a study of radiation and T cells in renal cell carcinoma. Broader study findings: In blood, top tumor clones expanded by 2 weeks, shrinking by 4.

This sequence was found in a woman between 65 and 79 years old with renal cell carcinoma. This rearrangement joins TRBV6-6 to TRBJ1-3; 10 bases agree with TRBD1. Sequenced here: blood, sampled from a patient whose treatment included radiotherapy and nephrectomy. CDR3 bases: TGTGCCAGCAGTTCCGGGACAGGGGCTGGAAACACCATATATTTT. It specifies CASSSGTGAGNTIYF.